Each of the 15 T cell receptor beta chains below was sequenced from the same sample in a study of blood T cell repertoires in COVID-19. Produced via immunoSEQ multiplex PCR; TCRdb's table is partial and in-frame only. Of more than 300,000 clones in the sample, under 95% were seen once. The sequencing sample was made of peripheral blood. The receptors derive from a woman aged 18-29 years who had recovered from COVID-19.

The chain links TRBV27 to TRBJ2-3; TRBD2 matches at 13 bases. After removal of 7 bases from V and 4 bases from J, the junction contained 14 bases not matched to a gene. Looked up from germline, CDR1 is MNHEY and CDR2 is SMNVEV (reference sequence). The CDR3 has 18 residues. Written as DNA, the CDR3 is TGTGCCAGCACTAAAGTCAGGACTAGCGGGAGACTGGCAGATACGCAGTATTTT. It is translated as CASTKVRTSGRLADTQYF.

The gene calls are TRBV11-3 and TRBJ2-7; tentative D call: TRBD2 (6 bases). Per the germline V gene, CDR1 is SGHNT and CDR2 is YENEEA. Deletions cut 5 bases from V and 5 bases from J, with 13 bases between. The CDR3 runs to 13 residues. This chain's CDR3 is CASSPPSGDEQYV. CDR3 bases: TGTGCCAGCAGCCCACCGTCGGGGGACGAGCAGTACGTC.

The CDR3 spells CASSIARGYEQYV. CDR3 DNA sequence: TGTGCCAGTAGTATCGCCCGAGGCTACGAGCAGTACGTC. The V call is TRBV19, the J call TRBJ2-7; no clear D. The CDR3 totals 13 residues. V was cut by 3 bases and J by 3 bases, with 9 bases left in between. From germline, CDR1 is LNHDA and CDR2 SQIVND (reference sequence).

The chain joins TRBV3-1 (or the pseudogene TRBV3-2) to TRBJ2-3; D possibly corresponds to TRBD1 (6 bases). Germline CDR1 LGHDT, CDR2 YNNKEL (reference sequence). The CDR3 is 18 amino acids. V shed 1 base and J shed 0 bases, with 17 bases lying between them. The CDR3 loop reads CASSQAVATGMSTDTQYF. CDR3 coding DNA: TGTGCCAGCAGCCAAGCAGTAGCGACAGGCATGAGCACAGATACGCAGTATTTT.

This chain joins TRBV6-1 and TRBJ1-4; D unclear. V was clipped by 0 bases and J by 6 bases, with 8 bases between them. Germline V gene sequence: CDR1 MNHNS, CDR2 SASEGT. There are 14 residues in the CDR3. CDR3 loop: CASSEALRHEKLFF. The CDR3 DNA sequence: TGTGCCAGCAGTGAAGCTCTCAGGCATGAAAAACTGTTTTTT.

This chain links TRBV2 with TRBJ2-1; unclear D gene. Germline CDR1 SNHLY, CDR2 FYNNEI. The V and J ends lost 5 bases and 4 bases respectively, with 3 bases between them. CDR3 length: 11 residues. This CDR3 is CASSYYNEQFF. CDR3 coding DNA: TGTGCCAGCAGTTATTACAATGAGCAGTTCTTC.

This chain joins TRBV5-4 and TRBJ1-1; 10 bases fit TRBD1. In germline, CDR1 is SGHNT, CDR2 YYREEE (reference sequence). The CDR3 runs to 15 residues. Losses at the gene ends were 0 bases for V and 3 bases for J; bases not matched to a gene: 2. The CDR3 nucleotides read TGTGCCAGCAGCTTGGTGGGGACAGGGGACACTGAAGCTTTCTTT. This encodes CASSLVGTGDTEAFF.

The CDR3 loop is CASSRTGGTQYF. The DNA of the CDR3 is TGTGCCAGCAGCCGTACGGGGGGGACCCAGTACTTC. The chain uses TRBV5-8 and TRBJ2-5, with 7 bases fitting TRBD2. V shed 4 bases, J shed 7 bases, and the junction held 4 bases outside the gene matches. The CDR3 is 12 amino acids. The germline V gene encodes CDR1 SGHTS and CDR2 YDEGEE.

DNA of the CDR3: TGTGCCAGCAGTTTCCAGCCGTCGCCCCTAGGCCACCCACAAGAGACCCAGTACTTC. Residues: CASSFQPSPLGHPQETQYF. The V and J genes are TRBV27 and TRBJ2-5; D is undetermined. Per germline, CDR1 MNHEY and CDR2 SMNVEV (reference sequence). CDR3 length: 19 residues. The germline V and J ends were trimmed by 3 bases and 2 bases, with 25 bases remaining between them.

The V and J genes are TRBV11-2 and TRBJ2-1, with 7 bases fitting TRBD2. The germline CDR1 and CDR2 sequences are SGHAT and FQNNGV. V trimming: 3 bases; J trimming: 12 bases; junction bases outside the gene matches: 5. The CDR3 is made up of 12 amino acids. The CDR3 DNA reads TGTGCCAGCAGCTTTGGACTAGTAGGGCAGTTCTTC. Protein product: CASSFGLVGQFF.

The chain employs TRBV6-5 and TRBJ1-1; the match to TRBD1 covers 9 bases. Germline trimming cut 3 bases from V and 3 bases from J; bases unmatched to any gene: 8. Germline lookup yields CDR1 MNHEY and CDR2 SVGAGI. The length of the CDR3 is 16 residues. The CDR3, as DNA: TGTGCCAGCAGTTATTTGGGGACAGGGCGGGACACTGAAGCTTTCTTT. Amino acids: CASSYLGTGRDTEAFF.

This chain uses TRBV9 with TRBJ2-3, with 9 bases fitting TRBD2. The CDR3 covers 17 residues. Germline V gene sequence: CDR1 SGDLS, CDR2 YYNGEE. V lost 0 bases and J lost 5; bases outside the gene matches: 10. The CDR3, as DNA: TGTGCCAGCAGCGTAGAGGGGGACGCGGGAGGGCGAGATACGCAGTATTTT. Protein sequence: CASSVEGDAGGRDTQYF.

The chain combines TRBV18 with TRBJ1-2; 7 bases are shared with TRBD1. The germline V gene has CDR1 KGHSH and CDR2 LQKENI. CDR3 size: 15 residues. The V gene end was trimmed by 5 bases and the J gene end by 2 bases; junction bases not matched to a gene: 8. DNA of the CDR3: TGTGCCAGCTCAGACATTAAGACAGGGAACTATGGCTACACCTTC. Its protein product is CASSDIKTGNYGYTF.

The chain uses TRBV11-3 and TRBJ2-7; TRBD1 agrees at 9 bases. CDR1 and CDR2 (germline): SGHNT, YENEEA. V shed 5 bases and J 5 bases; nucleotides not matched to a gene: 4. The CDR3 has 13 residues. In DNA, the CDR3 is TGTGCCAGCAGCCCGAGGACAGGGGACGAGCAGTACGTC. Translated: CASSPRTGDEQYV.

This clone was seen a handful of times. The rearrangement uses TRBV7-9 and TRBJ2-7; D is perhaps TRBD2 (5 bases). Looked up from germline, CDR1 is SEHNR and CDR2 is FQNEAQ (reference sequence). The CDR3 length is 15 residues. Deletions cut 2 bases from V and 0 bases from J, with 11 bases between. The CDR3 here is CASSLQDSYSYEQYV. The CDR3 nucleotides are TGTGCCAGCAGCTTACAGGACTCTTACTCCTACGAGCAGTACGTC.